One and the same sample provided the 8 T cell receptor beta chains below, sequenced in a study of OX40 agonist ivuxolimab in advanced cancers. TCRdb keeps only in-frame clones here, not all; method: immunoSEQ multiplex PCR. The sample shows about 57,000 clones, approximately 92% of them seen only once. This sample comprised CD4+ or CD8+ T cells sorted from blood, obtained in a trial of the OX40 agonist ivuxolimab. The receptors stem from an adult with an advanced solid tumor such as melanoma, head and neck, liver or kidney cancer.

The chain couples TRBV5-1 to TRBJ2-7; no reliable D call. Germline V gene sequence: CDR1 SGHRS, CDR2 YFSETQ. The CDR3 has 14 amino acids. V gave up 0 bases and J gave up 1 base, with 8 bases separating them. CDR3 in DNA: TGCGCCAGCAGCTTGGTTTTGTTTTCCTACGAGCAGTACTTC. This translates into CASSLVLFSYEQYF.

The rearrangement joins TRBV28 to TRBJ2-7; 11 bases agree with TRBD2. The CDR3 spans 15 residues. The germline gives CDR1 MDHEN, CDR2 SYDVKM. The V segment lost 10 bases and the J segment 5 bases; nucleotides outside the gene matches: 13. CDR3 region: CAIGTSGAPGDEQYF. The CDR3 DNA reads TGTGCCATCGGGACTAGCGGAGCCCCTGGGGACGAGCAGTACTTC. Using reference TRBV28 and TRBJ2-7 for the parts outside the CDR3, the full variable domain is DVKVTQSSRYLVKRTGEKVFLECVQDMDHENMFWYRQDPGLGLRLIYFSYDVKMKEKGDIPEGYSVSREKKERFSLILESASTNQTSMYLCAIGTSGAPGDEQYFGPGTRLTVT.

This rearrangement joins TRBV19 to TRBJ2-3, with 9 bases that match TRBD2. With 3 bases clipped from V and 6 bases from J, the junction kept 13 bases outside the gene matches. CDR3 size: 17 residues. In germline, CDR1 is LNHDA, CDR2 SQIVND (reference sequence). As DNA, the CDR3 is TGTGCCAGTAGTATCCCCAGGGTAGCGGGAGAGGGCGATACGCAGTATTTT. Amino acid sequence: CASSIPRVAGEGDTQYF.

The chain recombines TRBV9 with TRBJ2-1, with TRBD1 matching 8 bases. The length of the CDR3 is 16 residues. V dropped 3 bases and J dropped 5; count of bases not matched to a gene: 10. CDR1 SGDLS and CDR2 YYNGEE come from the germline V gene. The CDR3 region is CASSAWSRDRNNEQFF. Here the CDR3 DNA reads TGTGCCAGCAGCGCGTGGTCCCGGGACAGGAACAATGAGCAGTTCTTC.

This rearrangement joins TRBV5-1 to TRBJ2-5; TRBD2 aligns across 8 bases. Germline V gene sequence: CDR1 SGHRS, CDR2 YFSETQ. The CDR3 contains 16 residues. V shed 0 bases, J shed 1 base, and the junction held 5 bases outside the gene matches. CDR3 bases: TGCGCCAGCAGCTTGGACAGCGGGGGCCCCCAAGAGACCCAGTACTTC. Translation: CASSLDSGGPQETQYF.

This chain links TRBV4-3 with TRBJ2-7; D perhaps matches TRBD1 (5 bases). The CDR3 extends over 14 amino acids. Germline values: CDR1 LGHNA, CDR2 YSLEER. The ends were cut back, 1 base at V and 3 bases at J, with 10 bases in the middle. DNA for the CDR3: TGCGCCAGCAGCCAAGGACAGTTTAGCTACGAGCAGTACTTC. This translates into CASSQGQFSYEQYF.

The CDR3 coding sequence is TGTGCCAGCAGCCCAGGATACTCGTACGAGCAGTACTTC. Translating it yields CASSPGYSYEQYF. The chain has TRBV7-6 and TRBJ2-7; D call uncertain. Germline V gene lookup returns CDR1 SGHVS and CDR2 FNYEAQ. CDR3 length equals 13 residues. V was shortened by 5 bases and J by 4 bases, with 12 bases between the two germline ends.

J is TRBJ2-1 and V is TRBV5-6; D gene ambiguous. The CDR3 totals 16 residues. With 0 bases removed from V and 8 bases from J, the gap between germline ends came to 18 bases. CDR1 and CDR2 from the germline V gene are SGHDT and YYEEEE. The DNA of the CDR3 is TGTGCCAGCAGCTTGGCCGGACGGCTCAACTCGGATGAGCAGTTCTTC. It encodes CASSLAGRLNSDEQFF. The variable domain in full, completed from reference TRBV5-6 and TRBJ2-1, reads DAGVTQSPTHLIKTRGQQVTLRCSPKSGHDTVSWYQQALGQGPQFIFQYYEEEERQRGNFPDRFSGHQFPNYSSELNVNALLLGDSALYLCASSLAGRLNSDEQFFGPGTRLTVL.